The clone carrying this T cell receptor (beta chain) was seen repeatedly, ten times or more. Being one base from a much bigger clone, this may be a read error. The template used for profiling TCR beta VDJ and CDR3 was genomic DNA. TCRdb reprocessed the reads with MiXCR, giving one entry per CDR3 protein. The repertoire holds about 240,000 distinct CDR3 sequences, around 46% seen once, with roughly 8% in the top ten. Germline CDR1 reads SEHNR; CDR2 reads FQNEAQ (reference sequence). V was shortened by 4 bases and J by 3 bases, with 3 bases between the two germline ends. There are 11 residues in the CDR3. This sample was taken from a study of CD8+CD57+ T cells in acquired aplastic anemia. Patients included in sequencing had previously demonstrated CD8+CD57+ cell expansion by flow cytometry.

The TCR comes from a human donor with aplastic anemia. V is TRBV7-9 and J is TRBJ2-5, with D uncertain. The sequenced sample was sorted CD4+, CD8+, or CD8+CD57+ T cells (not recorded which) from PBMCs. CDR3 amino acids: CASSSEETQYF. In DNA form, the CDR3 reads TGTGCCAGCAGCTCGGAAGAGACCCAGTACTTC. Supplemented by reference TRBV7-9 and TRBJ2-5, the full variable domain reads DTGVSQNPRHKITKRGQNVTFRCDPISEHNRLYWYRQTLGQGPEFLTYFQNEAQLEKSRLLSDRFSAERPKGSFSTLEIQRTEQGDSAMYLCASSSEETQYFGPGTRLLVL.